Below are 25 T cell receptor beta chains sequenced from a single sample in a study of post-analysis software for immune sequencing data. Notes on the study in general: A handful of TRBV segments appeared more often in patients than in controls, and TRBV5-6, TRBV5-1 and TRBV20-1 were among these.

Prepared TCR beta cDNA libraries contained unique molecular identifiers. MiXCR, applied by TCRdb to the PCR reads, yields one record per CDR3 protein. The table shows hundreds of thousands of distinct CDR3 sequences, with 40% to 50% occurring only once. No cognate antigen is known for these TCRs. The sequencing input was blood. The receptors were sampled from a girl under 18 with multiple sclerosis.

The CDR3, as DNA: TGCAGTGCTAGTAGGGGGCTGACCTACGAGCAGTACTTC. Its protein product is CSASRGLTYEQYF. This chain uses TRBV20-1 with TRBJ2-7; 7 bases match TRBD1. Germline CDR1 and CDR2: DFQATT and SNEGSKA (reference sequence). V gave up 3 bases and J gave up 2 bases; unmatched junction bases: 4. There are 13 residues in the CDR3.

The CDR3 here is CASSFDPGQVHNEQFF. Written as DNA, the CDR3 is TGTGCCAGCAGCTTTGACCCGGGACAGGTTCACAATGAGCAGTTCTTC. J is TRBJ2-1 and V is TRBV7-6, with 8 bases lining up with TRBD1. The length of the CDR3 is 16 residues. The J segment lost 5 bases and the V segment lost 3 bases, leaving 9 bases of the junction unmatched. CDR1 SGHVS and CDR2 FNYEAQ come from the germline V gene.

The rearrangement joins TRBV29-1 to TRBJ2-4, with D possibly TRBD1 on 5 matching bases. The end of the DNA is better explained by TRBJ2-7, so the J call may be wrong. Germline values: CDR1 SQVTM, CDR2 ANQGSEA. This CDR3 contains 14 residues. CDR3 nucleotide sequence: TGCAGCGTTGAAGTATCCGGACCCCAGGGCGAGCAGTACTTC. Protein: CSVEVSGPQGEQYF.

This clonotype was recorded a few times. The CDR3 sequence is CSVGQGKQPQHF. CDR3 sequence (DNA): TGCAGCGTCGGACAGGGAAAACAGCCCCAGCATTTT. V usage is TRBV29-1 and J usage is TRBJ1-5, with 8 bases that match TRBD1. The CDR3 has 12 residues. Trimming removed 6 bases from V and 7 bases from J; junction bases left unmatched: 5. Per germline, CDR1 SQVTM and CDR2 ANQGSEA.

Here the CDR3 DNA reads TGCGCCAGCAGCCCAGGCCTTTATGGCTACACCTTC. Protein sequence: CASSPGLYGYTF. This chain links TRBV5-1 with TRBJ1-2; D call uncertain. This CDR3 is 12 amino acids long. Trimming removed 4 bases from V and 5 bases from J, with 9 bases in between. Germline V gene lookup returns CDR1 SGHRS and CDR2 YFSETQ.

This clonotype was detected ten times or more. The chain links TRBV4-2 to TRBJ2-3, with D perhaps assigned TRBD1 or TRBD2 (5 bases each). The germline V and J ends were trimmed by 1 base and 2 bases, with 7 bases remaining between them. This CDR3 spans 14 amino acids. CDR1 and CDR2 from the germline V gene are LGHNA and YNFKEQ. The CDR3 DNA reads as TGTGCCAGCAGCCAAGTCGGGACCACAGATACGCAGTATTTT. Residues: CASSQVGTTDTQYF.

This clonotype was found a few times. The V call is TRBV6-5, the J call TRBJ1-5; 7 positions match TRBD1. The CDR3 runs to 16 residues. J was trimmed by 4 bases and V by 6 bases; bases with no gene match: 12. Germline lookup yields CDR1 MNHEY and CDR2 SVGAGI. CDR3 DNA sequence: TGTGCCAGCAGCGCAGGGGGACCGTTGGGGAATCAGCCCCAGCATTTT. It translates to CASSAGGPLGNQPQHF.

In the case of this clonotype: No DNA is shown, since the ends of the CDR3 on it are uncertain; the CDR3 is the one TCRdb lists. This chain links TRBV6-5 with TRBJ2-1; TRBD2, the D gene given by the table, was not confirmed from the DNA. The germline CDR1 and CDR2 sequences are MNHEY and SVGAGI. From its first to its last residue, the CDR3 has 20 amino acids. The CDR3 sequence: CASSYFGAGTSGSPGNEQFF.

The chain uses TRBV6-2 or TRBV6-3 and TRBJ2-3, with 7 bases fitting TRBD2. With 5 bases clipped from V and 2 bases from J, the junction kept 13 bases outside the gene matches. The CDR3 runs to 17 residues. Germline CDR1 is MNHEY and CDR2 is SVGEGT. The CDR3 spells CASSPWGLADYTDTQYF. Written as DNA, the CDR3 is TGTGCCAGCAGTCCCTGGGGTCTAGCGGACTACACAGATACGCAGTATTTT.

This clonotype has only a few counts. V gene TRBV7-9 combines with J gene TRBJ2-7; tentative D call: TRBD1 (6 bases). Per germline, CDR1 SEHNR and CDR2 FQNEAQ (reference sequence). V lost 4 bases and J 7 bases, leaving 17 bases between the germline ends. The CDR3 consists of 14 residues. Here the CDR3 reads CASSSTGLYREQYF. For the CDR3, the DNA is TGTGCCAGCAGCTCGACAGGTCTCTATAGGGAGCAGTACTTC.

V and J are TRBV27 and TRBJ1-2, with TRBD1 matching 7 bases. Germline assignment: CDR1 MNHEY and CDR2 SMNVEV (reference sequence). The length of the CDR3 is 12 residues. J was trimmed by 4 bases and V by 6 bases; bases with no gene match: 2. This chain's CDR3 is CASRTGTYGYTF. In DNA form, the CDR3 reads TGTGCCAGCAGGACAGGGACCTATGGCTACACCTTC.

The V call is TRBV10-3, the J call TRBJ2-7, with unresolved D. Trimming took 5 bases from V and 2 from J, leaving 16 bases between them. CDR1 is ENHRY, CDR2 SYGVKD, per germline. The CDR3 has 15 residues. The CDR3 DNA sequence: TGTGCCATCAGTCAGGAATACCCCTCGACCTACGAGCAGTACTTC. This codes for CAISQEYPSTYEQYF.

This clonotype was seen only a few times. The chain employs TRBV20-1 and TRBJ2-3; D assignment may be TRBD1 or TRBD2 (6 bases each). CDR3 size: 19 residues. V lost 1 base to trimming and J lost 3 bases, with 26 bases between them. CDR1 DFQATT and CDR2 SNEGSKA come from the germline V gene (reference sequence). Written as DNA, the CDR3 is TGCAGTGCTAGAGGTCAGGGGCCTAACACAGTTGGAGGGACAGATACGCAGTATTTT. Translation gives CSARGQGPNTVGGTDTQYF.

The chain is built from TRBV6-2 or TRBV6-3 and TRBJ2-4, with 10 bases identical to TRBD2. Trimming cost V 8 bases and J 6 bases; bases outside gene matches: 4. This CDR3 has 13 residues. Germline lookup yields CDR1 MNHEY and CDR2 SVGEGT. The CDR3 DNA reads as TGTGCCAGCGCACTAGCGGGATCAAACATTCAGTACTTC. Translated: CASALAGSNIQYF.

The chain links TRBV5-6 to TRBJ1-5; D might be TRBD1 (6 bases). V was shortened by 1 base and J by 2 bases, with 16 bases between the two germline ends. This CDR3 comprises 17 residues. Germline lookup yields CDR1 SGHDT and CDR2 YYEEEE. This CDR3 is CASSLTTGGLGNQPQHF. CDR3 sequence (DNA): TGTGCCAGCAGCTTGACGACGGGGGGGCTGGGCAATCAGCCCCAGCATTTT.

This clonotype was found a few times. The chain couples TRBV12-3 or TRBV12-4 to TRBJ2-3, with 7 bases that match TRBD2. With 4 bases clipped from V and 4 bases from J, the junction kept 5 bases outside the gene matches. This CDR3 has 14 amino acids. The CDR3 bases are TGTGCCAGCAGTTGGACTAGTTCTGCAGATACGCAGTATTTT. It translates to CASSWTSSADTQYF.

The rearrangement links TRBV2 to TRBJ1-1; D gene uncertain. Trimming shortened V by 6 bases and J by 0 bases, and 11 bases separated the two germline ends. This CDR3 contains 14 residues. Germline V gene sequence: CDR1 SNHLY, CDR2 FYNNEI. The CDR3: CASREGGMNTEAFF. Written as DNA, the CDR3 is TGTGCCAGCAGAGAGGGCGGTATGAACACTGAAGCTTTCTTT.

This sequence joins TRBV5-5 and TRBJ2-3; D gene unclear. The V end was cut by 4 bases, the J end by 1 base, with 13 bases between. Per germline, CDR1 SGHKS and CDR2 YYEKEE (reference sequence). The CDR3 runs to 15 residues. CDR3 in DNA: TGTGCCAGCAGCAAGGACCAGATAGGCACAGATACGCAGTATTTT. Translated, it gives CASSKDQIGTDTQYF.

The chain joins TRBV20-1 to TRBJ2-4; tentatively, D is TRBD2 (5 bases). The CDR3 is made up of 14 amino acids. Germline CDR1 is DFQATT and CDR2 is SNEGSKA (reference sequence). Trimming cost V 2 bases and J 0 bases, with 8 bases left between them. The CDR3 loop is CSARPGLAKNIQYF. CDR3 in DNA: TGCAGTGCTAGACCAGGACTAGCCAAAAACATTCAGTACTTC.

This chain uses TRBV4-2 with TRBJ1-6; D gene unclear. In germline, CDR1 is LGHNA, CDR2 YNFKEQ. The CDR3 contains 14 residues. Deletions cut 1 base from V and 6 bases from J, with 7 bases between. CDR3 sequence reads: CASSQGTFNSPLHF. CDR3 sequence (DNA): TGTGCCAGCAGCCAAGGGACTTTTAATTCACCCCTCCACTTT.

V gene TRBV7-2 combines with J gene TRBJ1-2; D ambiguous. The CDR3 consists of 15 residues. V lost 1 base and J 1 base, leaving 10 bases between the germline ends. CDR1 is SGHTA and CDR2 is FQGNSA in the germline V gene. The CDR3 is CASSLGPEFNYGYTF. In DNA, the CDR3 is TGTGCCAGCAGCTTAGGGCCGGAGTTTAACTATGGCTACACCTTC.

This clonotype was seen more than once but under ten times. The chain employs TRBV5-1 and TRBJ2-1; 11 bases map to TRBD2. J was trimmed by 4 bases and V by 5 bases; bases with no gene match: 8. This CDR3 has 16 residues. Germline V gene lookup returns CDR1 SGHRS and CDR2 YFSETQ. CDR3 sequence (DNA): TGCGCCAGCAGGTCTACTAGCGGGAGTCCGTACAATGAGCAGTTCTTC. This sequence encodes CASRSTSGSPYNEQFF. The full variable domain, its missing parts supplied by reference TRBV5-1 and TRBJ2-1, is KAGVTQTPRYLIKTRGQQVTLSCSPISGHRSVSWYQQTPGQGLQFLFEYFSETQRNKGNFPGRFSGRQFSNSRSEMNVSTLELGDSALYLCASRSTSGSPYNEQFFGPGTRLTVL.

The chain links TRBV27 to TRBJ2-5; possibly TRBD2 for D (6 bases). Trimming removed 4 bases from V and 11 bases from J, with 26 bases in between. CDR1 is MNHEY and CDR2 is SMNVEV in the germline V gene (reference sequence). The CDR3 is 16 amino acids. The CDR3 region has the DNA TGTGCCAGCAGTTATGGCGGGGCGGCCCCCTCTCGCCCGCAGTACTTC. Residues: CASSYGGAAPSRPQYF.

The chain employs TRBV27 and TRBJ2-7, with D unresolved. Trimming removed 2 bases from V and 5 bases from J, with 13 bases in between. CDR1 is MNHEY, CDR2 SMNVEV, per germline (reference sequence). This CDR3 has 14 residues. The CDR3 nucleotides read TGTGCCAGCAGTTTACAACGGTCTAGAGACGAGCAGTACTTC. It translates to CASSLQRSRDEQYF.

Concerning this clonotype itself: The junction shows a germline mismatch at one end, possibly a read error. This sequence joins TRBV12-3 or TRBV12-4 and TRBJ2-7; D not resolved. This CDR3 has 12 residues. CDR3 sequence: CASSFGFNEQYF. In DNA form, the CDR3 reads TGTGCCAGTAGTTTTGGATTTAACGAGCAGTACTTC.